The clone carrying this T cell receptor (beta chain) occurred once. TCRdb's copy holds only in-frame clones and misses some; the assay was immunoSEQ multiplex PCR. The sample has about 70,000 clones, approximately 94% seen once. Germline assignment: CDR1 MRHNA and CDR2 SNTAGT. The length of the CDR3 is 10 residues. The V and J ends lost 3 bases and 11 bases respectively, with 7 bases between them. The sample belongs to a study of T cell changes during pregnancy in multiple sclerosis. The TCR originated in a female donor with multiple sclerosis, enrolled in a pregnancy study. This sample comprised peripheral blood, obtained in the third trimester of pregnancy. The chain joins TRBV6-4 to TRBJ1-1; D unresolved. In DNA form, the CDR3 reads TGTGCCAGCAGTGAAAGGGAGGCTTTCTTT. Translation gives CASSEREAFF.